Presented here are 16 T cell receptor beta chains from one specimen sequenced in a study of T cells in Graves' hyperthyroidism and ophthalmopathy. RNA transcripts yielded amplified TCR beta CDR3 regions. HTBI primers were used for first-round RT-PCR of the TCR CDR3. TCRdb re-analysed the multiplex PCR reads in MiXCR, keeping a single row per CDR3 protein. The table records around 350,000 distinct CDR3 sequences, about 13% of them present only once. The sequenced sample consisted of blood. These receptors originate from a woman younger than 30 with Graves' hyperthyroidism.

A few counts support this clonotype. The chain couples TRBV20-1 to TRBJ1-1; D uncertain. Germline V CDR1 and CDR2: DFQATT, SNEGSKA (reference sequence). The CDR3 is made up of 14 amino acids. With 5 bases removed from V and 7 bases from J, the gap between germline ends came to 20 bases. CDR3 residues: CSAFPGEGGGEAFF. In DNA form, the CDR3 reads TGCAGTGCTTTCCCTGGGGAGGGAGGCGGTGAAGCTTTCTTT.

This clonotype was seen ten or more times. This chain connects TRBV2 to TRBJ2-1; D possibly corresponds to TRBD2 (6 bases). Germline values: CDR1 SNHLY, CDR2 FYNNEI. This CDR3 has 12 amino acids. Trimming removed 7 bases from V and 7 bases from J, with 11 bases in between. The CDR3 DNA is TGTGCCAGCACACCTAGCGTTAATGAGCAGTTCTTC. Protein product: CASTPSVNEQFF.

This clonotype was detected many times. The J gene is TRBJ1-1, the V gene TRBV28; the match to TRBD1 covers 12 bases. CDR1 MDHEN and CDR2 SYDVKM come from the germline V gene. The CDR3 has 15 residues. J gave up 3 bases and V 5 bases, and 4 bases lay outside the gene matches. CDR3 amino acids: CASSPWDRGHTEAFF. The DNA of the CDR3 is TGTGCCAGCAGTCCCTGGGACAGGGGGCACACTGAAGCTTTCTTT.

Remarks on this clonotype: A much larger clone differs from this one at a single base, so this may be a read error. V gene TRBV2 combines with J gene TRBJ2-2, with 12 bases aligning to TRBD2. The CDR3 covers 17 residues. CDR1 is SNHLY, CDR2 FYNNEI, per germline. With 5 bases clipped from V and 6 bases from J, the junction kept 10 bases outside the gene matches. The CDR3 here is CASSLRIPSGGAGELFF. The CDR3 nucleotides are TGTGCCAGCAGTTTACGGATACCTAGCGGGGGGGCCGGGGAGCTGTTTTTT.

This clonotype was seen many times. This chain joins TRBV28 and TRBJ2-7; no clear D. The length of the CDR3 is 18 residues. V was cut by 3 bases and J by 0 bases, with 21 bases left in between. The V gene's germline CDR1 is MDHEN and CDR2 SYDVKM. The CDR3: CASSFPRGRQEFSYEQYF. CDR3 DNA: TGTGCCAGCAGTTTCCCGCGAGGTCGGCAGGAATTCTCCTACGAGCAGTACTTC.

J is TRBJ2-1 and V is TRBV11-2; D call uncertain. The V end was cut by 1 base, the J end by 7 bases, with 11 bases between. Germline lookup yields CDR1 SGHAT and CDR2 FQNNGV. This CDR3 spans 14 amino acids. The CDR3 bases are TGTGCCAGCAGCTTAGGGACCAGGCAGAATGAGCAGTTCTTC. It is translated as CASSLGTRQNEQFF.

This clonotype was recorded many times. At one of its ends the junction is not consistent with the germline gene, which may arise from a read error. The chain links TRBV10-3 to TRBJ1-5; no reliable D call. The CDR3 extends over 12 amino acids. Looked up from germline, CDR1 is ENHRY and CDR2 is SYGVKD. The CDR3 protein is CATSRWDQPQHF. CDR3 nucleotide sequence: TGTGCCACCAGTCGGTGGGATCAGCCCCAGCATTTT.

This clonotype came up many times. V gene TRBV2 combines with J gene TRBJ2-3, with D possibly called TRBD1 or TRBD2 (5 bases each). With 6 bases removed from V and 13 bases from J, the gap between germline ends came to 17 bases. Per germline, CDR1 SNHLY and CDR2 FYNNEI. CDR3 length equals 12 residues. The CDR3 DNA sequence: TGTGCCAGCAGGGATGGACCGGGACCAAAGTATTTT. Translated: CASRDGPGPKYF.

In its sample, this clonotype was seen many times. V usage is TRBV7-9 and J usage is TRBJ2-5; D gene unclear. V was shortened by 8 bases and J by 1 base, with 14 bases between the two germline ends. Germline V gives CDR1 SEHNR, CDR2 FQNEAQ (reference sequence). The CDR3 extends over 14 amino acids. CDR3 region: CASRPLGSQETQYF. CDR3 nucleotide sequence: TGTGCCAGCCGGCCTCTTGGGTCCCAAGAGACCCAGTACTTC. The complete variable domain, with remaining parts taken from reference TRBV7-9 and TRBJ2-5, reads DTGVSQNPRHKITKRGQNVTFRCDPISEHNRLYWYRQTLGQGPEFLTYFQNEAQLEKSRLLSDRFSAERPKGSFSTLEIQRTEQGDSAMYLCASRPLGSQETQYFGPGTRLLVL.

The table lists this clonotype with a few counts. This may come from a read error, since a much larger clone is one base off. This chain connects TRBV9 to TRBJ1-5; 7 bases agree with TRBD1. The CDR3 length is 14 residues. Losses at the gene ends were 3 bases for V and 2 bases for J; bases not matched to a gene: 2. Germline lookup yields CDR1 SGDLS and CDR2 YYNGEE. CDR3 sequence reads: CASSAGTGNQPQHF. The DNA of the CDR3 is TGTGCCAGCAGCGCCGGGACAGGCAATCAGCCCCAGCATTTT.

J is TRBJ2-2 and V is TRBV5-1; D not certain. The germline gives CDR1 SGHRS, CDR2 YFSETQ. The CDR3 spans 15 residues. V gave up 0 bases and J gave up 2 bases, with 8 bases separating them. CDR3 residues: CASSLERPNTGELFF. As DNA, the CDR3 is TGCGCCAGCAGCTTGGAAAGACCAAACACCGGGGAGCTGTTTTTT.

This chain connects TRBV18 to TRBJ1-1; D uncertain. This CDR3 has 13 amino acids. V dropped 0 bases and J dropped 5 bases, with 7 bases sitting between them. CDR1 and CDR2 (germline): KGHSH, LQKENI. In DNA form, the CDR3 reads TGTGCCAGCTCACCACCGGTCGAGACTGAAGCTTTCTTT. It translates to CASSPPVETEAFF.

This clonotype was seen at least ten times. At one boundary the junction diverges from the germline segment, which might be a read error. The chain employs TRBV7-7 and TRBJ2-1, with 8 positions matching TRBD2. In germline, CDR1 is SSHAT, CDR2 FNYEAQ (reference sequence). The CDR3 covers 14 residues. CDR3 in amino acids: CASSLAGTTNEQFF. CDR3 sequence (DNA): TGTGCTAGCAGCTTAGCGGGGACGACAAATGAGCAGTTCTTC.

At least ten counts were recorded for this clonotype. The V and J genes are TRBV10-2 and TRBJ1-5; no firm D call. The V end lost 7 bases, the J end lost 4 bases, and 11 bases lay between the germline ends. The CDR3 has 13 residues. Germline CDR1 reads WSHSY; CDR2 reads SAAADI. The CDR3 coding sequence is TGCGCCAGCACCCCGGGGTGGAATCAGCCCCAGCATTTT. Protein: CASTPGWNQPQHF.

There are many counts of this clonotype. The CDR3 DNA follows: TGTGCCTGGAGTGGGAGAATGAACACTGAAGCTTTCTTT. Translating it yields CAWSGRMNTEAFF. The chain couples TRBV30 to TRBJ1-1; D gene ambiguous. In germline, CDR1 is GTSNPN, CDR2 SVGIG (reference sequence). Trimming removed 1 base from V and 0 bases from J, with 6 bases in between. This CDR3 is 13 amino acids long.

This clonotype appeared many times. The CDR3 region has the DNA TGCGCCAGCAGCTCGGGGACAGGGATATCAAACATTCAGTACTTC. This codes for CASSSGTGISNIQYF. This chain uses TRBV5-1 with TRBJ2-4, with 9 bases identical to TRBD1. The junction had 7 bases not matched to a gene; V was cut back by 3 bases and J by 6 bases. The CDR3 runs 15 residues. Germline CDR1 SGHRS, CDR2 YFSETQ.